The next 30 T cell receptor beta chains were all read from a single sample in a study of a mutant IDH1 vaccine in newly diagnosed glioma. The time point here: baseline, week 1 (first vaccination visit). Indicated treatment: pre-vaccination baseline after standard-of-care therapy. Here immunoSEQ multiplex PCR was the method, and the copy in TCRdb shows in-frame clones only, minus some. The table lists approximately 92,000 clones, about four fifths of them singletons, with around 7% in the top ten. Here the sequenced sample was PBMCs, taken from a glioma patient treated with radiotherapy, temozolomide or both. The receptors stem from a woman aged 45-59 years with glioma.

This chain uses TRBV29-1 with TRBJ2-3; D tentatively reads TRBD1 or TRBD2 (5 bases each). The V and J ends lost 2 bases and 0 bases respectively, with 18 bases between them. The germline CDR1 and CDR2 sequences are SQVTM and ANQGSEA. The length of the CDR3 is 17 residues. The CDR3 is CSVENLGTVFSTDTQYF. In DNA, the CDR3 is TGCAGCGTTGAAAACCTCGGGACGGTCTTTAGCACAGATACGCAGTATTTT.

The chain recombines TRBV6-5 with TRBJ1-1; D perhaps matches TRBD1 (6 bases). Germline V gives CDR1 MNHEY, CDR2 SVGAGI. The V and J ends lost 6 bases and 4 bases respectively, with 15 bases between them. This CDR3 has 14 residues. As DNA, the CDR3 is TGTGCCAGCAGCCGGGGGCGGGGAGGCACTGAAGCTTTCTTT. This encodes CASSRGRGGTEAFF.

The chain employs TRBV5-1 and TRBJ2-2; D may be TRBD1 (5 bases). The germline V and J ends were trimmed by 3 bases and 2 bases, with 11 bases remaining between them. The CDR3 sequence is 15 residues long. Germline V gene sequence: CDR1 SGHRS, CDR2 YFSETQ. CDR3 in amino acids: CASSWVQANTGELFF. For the CDR3, the DNA is TGCGCCAGCAGCTGGGTACAGGCCAACACCGGGGAGCTGTTTTTT.

The rearrangement joins TRBV5-5 to TRBJ1-6; D not certain. The V gene's germline CDR1 is SGHKS and CDR2 YYEKEE (reference sequence). The CDR3 extends over 17 amino acids. Between the trimmed V and J ends, which lost 5 bases and 7 bases, there was a span of 22 bases. In DNA form, the CDR3 reads TGTGCCAGCAGTTCTGGTCGGGTGAATTCGGGAAATTCACCCCTCCACTTT. It encodes CASSSGRVNSGNSPLHF. Combining the CDR3 with reference TRBV5-5 and TRBJ1-6 gives the whole variable domain DAGVTQSPTHLIKTRGQQVTLRCSPISGHKSVSWYQQVLGQGPQFIFQYYEKEERGRGNFPDRFSARQFPNYSSELNVNALLLGDSALYLCASSSGRVNSGNSPLHFGNGTRLTVT.

The chain combines TRBV1 with TRBJ2-7. TRBV1 is designated a pseudogene. This CDR3 has 17 residues. The CDR3 bases are TGCACCAGCAGCCAAGATAAGCAGGGAGACATCAACTACGAGCAGTACTTC. This translates into CTSSQDKQGDINYEQYF.

This chain links TRBV5-6 with TRBJ1-2; 10 positions match TRBD1. V lost 5 bases and J lost 8; bases outside the gene matches: 6. Germline values: CDR1 SGHDT, CDR2 YYEEEE. CDR3 length equals 13 residues. CDR3 sequence reads: CASRWGQGRGYTF. The CDR3 coding sequence is TGTGCCAGCAGGTGGGGACAGGGGAGAGGCTACACCTTC.

The rearrangement links TRBV18 to TRBJ1-3; 9 nucleotides align to TRBD1. CDR1 and CDR2 (germline): KGHSH, LQKENI. Trimming cost V 0 bases and J 0 bases; bases outside gene matches: 0. The CDR3 runs to 16 residues. The CDR3 region is CASSPPGQGSGNTIYF. In DNA, the CDR3 is TGTGCCAGCTCACCACCGGGACAGGGCTCTGGAAACACCATATATTTT. The full variable domain, its missing parts supplied by reference TRBV18 and TRBJ1-3, is NAGVMQNPRHLVRRRGQEARLRCSPMKGHSHVYWYRQLPEEGLKFMVYLQKENIIDESGMPKERFSAEFPKEGPSILRIQQVVRGDSAAYFCASSPPGQGSGNTIYFGEGSWLTVV.

This chain uses TRBV7-2 with TRBJ1-5; 8 bases are shared with TRBD1. J gave up 2 bases and V 2 bases, and 5 bases lay outside the gene matches. Germline lookup yields CDR1 SGHTA and CDR2 FQGNSA. The CDR3 has 16 amino acids. The CDR3 DNA follows: TGTGCCAGCAGCTTAAGGTCGGGACAGGGCAATCAGCCCCAGCATTTT. Translated: CASSLRSGQGNQPQHF.

This clone rates as medium-sized. This chain uses TRBV7-9 with TRBJ2-7; D is possibly TRBD1 (5 bases). Germline V CDR1 and CDR2: SEHNR, FQNEAQ (reference sequence). The V and J ends lost 1 base and 2 bases respectively, with 9 bases between them. The CDR3 sequence is 14 residues long. Here the CDR3 DNA reads TGTGCCAGCAGCTTAGGCAGGGTTCCCTACGAGCAGTACTTC. This encodes CASSLGRVPYEQYF.

The V and J genes are TRBV11-2 and TRBJ1-2; D remains ambiguous. The CDR3 spans 12 residues. CDR1 is SGHAT, CDR2 FQNNGV, per germline. Trimming pared 8 bases from V and 8 bases from J, leaving 15 bases between. DNA of the CDR3: TGTGCCAGCGAAGGGCTCCCCGGGGGCTACACCTTC. Protein: CASEGLPGGYTF. Full variable domain (remainder filled in from reference TRBV11-2 and TRBJ1-2): EAGVAQSPRYKIIEKRQSVAFWCNPISGHATLYWYQQILGQGPKLLIQFQNNGVVDDSQLPKDRFSAERLKGVDSTLKIQPAKLEDSAVYLCASEGLPGGYTFGSGTRLTVV.

This sequence joins TRBV6-6 and TRBJ1-6; unclear D gene. The CDR3 length is 16 residues. Germline V gives CDR1 MNHNY, CDR2 SVGAGI (reference sequence). The V gene lost 5 bases and the J gene lost 5 bases, with 16 bases spanning the gap. CDR3 DNA sequence: TGTGCCAGCAGTCCGACTCGGACGGGCGATAATTCACCCCTCCACTTT. It translates to CASSPTRTGDNSPLHF.

The chain couples TRBV2 to TRBJ2-5; 9 bases match TRBD1. This CDR3 is built from 14 residues. The germline CDR1 and CDR2 sequences are SNHLY and FYNNEI. Unmatched junction bases numbered 6, after V lost 5 bases and J lost 5 bases. This chain's CDR3 is CASSSDRGWETQYF. The CDR3 nucleotides are TGTGCCAGCAGTTCGGACAGGGGATGGGAGACCCAGTACTTC.

The CDR3 sequence: CASSPGGLYGYTF. CDR3 bases: TGTGCCAGCAGCCCCGGGGGGCTTTATGGCTACACCTTC. The gene calls are TRBV11-2 and TRBJ1-2, with a tentative D call TRBD1 (6 bases). CDR1 is SGHAT, CDR2 FQNNGV, per germline. This CDR3 is built from 13 residues. V lost 5 bases, J lost 5 bases, and 12 bases lay in between.

This clone showed up just once. The chain employs TRBV27 and TRBJ2-7; D is unresolved. The V gene lost 10 bases and the J gene lost 2 bases, with 18 bases spanning the gap. The CDR3 spans 14 residues. The germline CDR1 and CDR2 sequences are MNHEY and SMNVEV (reference sequence). The DNA of the CDR3 is TGTGCCAACCGATGGTCGGCAGGAACCTACGAGCAGTACTTC. It is translated as CANRWSAGTYEQYF.

This chain uses TRBV9 with TRBJ1-2, with D perhaps matching TRBD1 (5 bases). The V gene's germline CDR1 is SGDLS and CDR2 YYNGEE. The germline V and J ends were trimmed by 0 bases and 3 bases, with 9 bases remaining between them. This CDR3 is 14 amino acids long. CDR3 in DNA: TGTGCCAGCAGCGTAGAGGGGCGCGACTATGGCTACACCTTC. Translation: CASSVEGRDYGYTF.

This clone was seen only once. The chain employs TRBV5-1 and TRBJ2-5, with 9 bases aligning to TRBD1. CDR3 length: 15 amino acids. Germline CDR1 and CDR2: SGHRS and YFSETQ. V shed 3 bases, J shed 5 bases, and the junction held 8 bases outside the gene matches. The CDR3: CASSSGTGGDETQYF. CDR3 coding DNA: TGCGCCAGCAGCTCGGGAACAGGGGGCGACGAGACCCAGTACTTC. Full variable domain (missing parts from reference TRBV5-1 and TRBJ2-5): KAGVTQTPRYLIKTRGQQVTLSCSPISGHRSVSWYQQTPGQGLQFLFEYFSETQRNKGNFPGRFSGRQFSNSRSEMNVSTLELGDSALYLCASSSGTGGDETQYFGPGTRLLVL.

The chain uses TRBV6-4 and TRBJ2-2, with TRBD1 matching over 7 bases. Trimming removed 6 bases from V and 2 bases from J; junction bases left unmatched: 6. The CDR3 length is 15 residues. The V gene's germline CDR1 is MRHNA and CDR2 SNTAGT. CDR3 sequence reads: CASRGDRANTGELFF. The CDR3 DNA is TGTGCCAGCAGGGGAGACAGGGCTAACACCGGGGAGCTGTTTTTT.

The chain links TRBV30 to TRBJ1-6; 7 nucleotides line up with TRBD1. J gave up 7 bases and V 5 bases, and 5 bases lay outside the gene matches. Germline V gives CDR1 GTSNPN, CDR2 SVGIG (reference sequence). The CDR3 is 13 amino acids. The CDR3 DNA reads as TGTGCCTGGGAACTACAGGGGAATTCACCCCTCCACTTT. Encoded protein: CAWELQGNSPLHF.

The chain carries TRBV19 and TRBJ1-5, with a tentative D call TRBD1 (6 bases). Per the germline V gene, CDR1 is LNHDA and CDR2 is SQIVND (reference sequence). V shed 7 bases and J shed 3 bases, with 16 bases lying between them. The CDR3 runs 15 residues. The CDR3 DNA is TGTGCCAGTACCTCACTAGGGGGTTCCAATCAGCCCCAGCATTTT. Residues: CASTSLGGSNQPQHF.

The V gene is TRBV6-6, the J gene TRBJ1-2; perhaps TRBD1 as D (5 bases). Germline V lookup: CDR1 MNHNY, CDR2 SVGAGI (reference sequence). V gave up 2 bases and J gave up 2 bases, with 15 bases separating them. This CDR3 has 16 amino acids. For the CDR3, the DNA is TGTGCCAGCAGTTACGGGACGGGCAGGGCCAACTATGGCTACACCTTC. Protein product: CASSYGTGRANYGYTF.

The J gene is TRBJ1-1, the V gene TRBV7-6; D not resolved. Trimming cost V 1 base and J 5 bases, with 8 bases left between them. Per germline, CDR1 SGHVS and CDR2 FNYEAQ. This CDR3 is 13 amino acids long. This chain's CDR3 is CASSLETGTEAFF. CDR3 DNA sequence: TGTGCCAGCAGCTTAGAGACGGGGACTGAAGCTTTCTTT.

V gene TRBV29-1 combines with J gene TRBJ1-2; 9 bases match TRBD1. Germline loops: CDR1 SQVTM, CDR2 ANQGSEA. CDR3 length equals 13 residues. The V and J ends lost 6 bases and 3 bases, in that order; junction bases with no gene match: 5. For the CDR3, the DNA is TGCAGCGTCAGAGACAGGGGGGACTATGGCTACACCTTC. Its translation: CSVRDRGDYGYTF.

The V and J genes are TRBV7-2 and TRBJ2-5, with TRBD2 matching over 7 bases. CDR3 size: 14 residues. Trimming at V came to 5 bases and at J to 5 bases, leaving 8 bases not matched to a gene. Per germline, CDR1 SGHTA and CDR2 FQGNSA. CDR3 protein: CASSPRWGGETQYF. CDR3 coding DNA: TGTGCCAGCAGCCCACGGTGGGGGGGGGAGACCCAGTACTTC. Looking up the rest from reference TRBV7-2 and TRBJ2-5 gives the full variable domain: GAGVSQSPSNKVTEKGKDVELRCDPISGHTALYWYRQSLGQGLEFLIYFQGNSAPDKSGLPSDRFSAERTGGSVSTLTIQRTQQEDSAVYLCASSPRWGGETQYFGPGTRLLVL.

The chain combines TRBV18 with TRBJ1-1, with TRBD1 as a possible D gene (5 bases). V gave up 4 bases and J gave up 2 bases, with 11 bases separating them. The CDR3 has 14 amino acids. Germline V lookup: CDR1 KGHSH, CDR2 LQKENI. The CDR3 region is CASSQKTENTEAFF. The CDR3 DNA sequence: TGTGCCAGCTCACAAAAGACAGAAAACACTGAAGCTTTCTTT.

The CDR3: CASSFSGGHSYEQYF. In DNA, the CDR3 is TGTGCCAGCAGCTTTAGCGGGGGGCACTCCTACGAGCAGTACTTC. This chain uses TRBV5-6 with TRBJ2-7, with TRBD2 identical over 10 bases. Germline V CDR1 and CDR2: SGHDT, YYEEEE. The CDR3 totals 15 residues. V lost 2 bases, J lost 0 bases, and 2 bases stayed unmatched.

The chain has TRBV5-1 and TRBJ1-1, with a weak D call TRBD1 (5 bases). Between the trimmed V and J ends, which lost 3 bases and 6 bases, there was a span of 9 bases. The CDR3 length is 12 residues. CDR1 SGHRS and CDR2 YFSETQ come from the germline V gene. CDR3 amino acids: CASSWDLSEAFF. In DNA, the CDR3 is TGCGCCAGCAGCTGGGACCTCTCTGAAGCTTTCTTT.

J is TRBJ1-6 and V is TRBV5-4, with TRBD1 identical over 8 bases. The CDR3 contains 15 residues. Losses at the gene ends were 4 bases for V and 7 bases for J; bases not matched to a gene: 7. Germline CDR1 is SGHNT and CDR2 is YYREEE (reference sequence). DNA for the CDR3: TGTGCCAGCAGCGTAACAGGGGGGGGAAATTCACCCCTCCACTTT. Translation gives CASSVTGGGNSPLHF.

This rearrangement joins TRBV29-1 to TRBJ1-1; 7 nucleotides agree with TRBD1. Germline values: CDR1 SQVTM, CDR2 ANQGSEA. V was pared by 4 bases and J by 2 bases, with 7 bases of the junction left unmatched. This CDR3 contains 14 residues. DNA for the CDR3: TGCAGCGTTGGAAGAGGGACAGCCAACACTGAAGCTTTCTTT. Residues: CSVGRGTANTEAFF.

This clone was seen once. The chain is built from TRBV5-1 and TRBJ1-4, with no clear D. The V and J ends lost 5 bases and 4 bases respectively, with 15 bases between them. The CDR3 totals 15 residues. Germline CDR1 SGHRS, CDR2 YFSETQ. DNA for the CDR3: TGCGCCAGCAGGCTGAAGGGAGACTTTAATGAAAAACTGTTTTTT. This sequence encodes CASRLKGDFNEKLFF.

The CDR3 loop reads CASSSLANYGYTF. The CDR3 DNA reads TGTGCCAGCAGCTCGCTAGCTAACTATGGCTACACCTTC. This chain joins TRBV5-6 and TRBJ1-2, with D uncertain. CDR1 SGHDT and CDR2 YYEEEE come from the germline V gene. This CDR3 contains 13 residues. Deletions cut 3 bases from V and 0 bases from J, with 6 bases between.